These T cell receptor beta chains were read from a single sample in a study of spatial heterogeneity in lung cancer. TCRdb re-derived calls from the 5' RACE reads in MiXCR, one entry per CDR3 protein. This sample has roughly 91,000 distinct CDR3 sequences, with about a fifth found just once. Material: PBMCs, obtained at surgery. These TCRs come from a male donor with early-stage non-small cell lung cancer. Each CDR3 is given with its conserved first and last residue. Each record gives: J gene, clone size, V gene, D gene, CDR3 DNA, CDR3 protein. D genes are given only for firm matches. Expanded clones get a size class; other rows say once, few or many, or leave the size out.

TRBJ2-3 | NA | TRBV7-8 | NA | TGTGCCAGCAGCTTAGACCCCAGGGGACATACGCAGTATTTT | CASSLDPRGHTQYF
TRBJ2-7 | NA | TRBV7-2 | NA | TGTGCCAGCAGCTTCGACGAGGATGCAGCCTACGAGCAGTACTTC | CASSFDEDAAYEQYF
TRBJ1-2 | NA | TRBV2 | NA | TGTGCCAGCAGTGTCGTGGCAGGAGATGGCTACACCTTC | CASSVVAGDGYTF
TRBJ2-3 | few | TRBV6-5 | TRBD1 | TGTGCCAGCAGTTCAACCATGGTGCAGGGGGCAGATACGCAGTATTTT | CASSSTMVQGADTQYF
TRBJ2-7 | NA | TRBV7-2 | NA | TGTGCCAGCAGCCCCGCCTCCTACGAGCAGTACTTC | CASSPASYEQYF
TRBJ1-1 | few | TRBV27 | NA | TGTGCCAGCAGTTTATTCGGCAGGGGAGGGACTGAAGCTTTCTTT | CASSLFGRGGTEAFF
TRBJ2-7 | few | TRBV7-9 | NA | TGTGCCAGCAGCTTAGTCGGCAAATACGAGCAGTACTTC | CASSLVGKYEQYF
TRBJ2-7 | many | TRBV29-1 | NA | TGCAGCGTTTCAGGGCAGTCCTACGAGCAGTACTTC | CSVSGQSYEQYF
TRBJ2-1 | NA | TRBV20-1 | NA | TGCAGTGCTAGTAAGAATCTCGCCTACAATGAGCAGTTCTTC | CSASKNLAYNEQFF
TRBJ2-7 | many | TRBV5-1 | TRBD2 | TGCGCCAGCAGCTTGTTACCTAGCGGGATCTACGAGCAGTACTTC | CASSLLPSGIYEQYF
TRBJ1-2 | few | TRBV5-1 | TRBD1 | TGCGCCAGCTCTGAGGGACAGTACTATGGCTACACCTTC | CASSEGQYYGYTF
TRBJ1-5 | NA | TRBV27 | NA | TGTGCCAGCAGTTTAAGTTCTGGCAATCAGCCCCAGCATTTT | CASSLSSGNQPQHF
TRBJ1-5 | many | TRBV6-2/TRBV6-3 | NA | TGTGCCAGCAGTTACTCTGGAGGGACGGGGGCTCAGCCCCAGCATTTT | CASSYSGGTGAQPQHF
TRBJ2-1 | few | TRBV27 | TRBD2 | TGTGCCACGATGGGCGGGAGCTCCTACAATGAGCAGTTCTTC | CATMGGSSYNEQFF
TRBJ1-6 | NA | TRBV12-3/TRBV12-4 | NA | TGTGCCAGCAGTTTAGGAGGGGATTCACCCCTCCACTTT | CASSLGGDSPLHF
TRBJ1-1 | few | TRBV29-1 | TRBD1 | TGCAGCGTTGAAGACGGGACAGCGGCGGGAGCTGAAGCTTTCTTT | CSVEDGTAAGAEAFF
TRBJ2-2 | many | TRBV7-6 | TRBD2 | TGTGCCAGCAGCCGAGACAGCGGGGCAGGGGAGCTGTTTTTT | CASSRDSGAGELFF
TRBJ2-2 | NA | TRBV24-1 | NA | TGTGCCACCAGTGATTACAGGGGAGGCGGGGAGCTGTTTTTT | CATSDYRGGGELFF
TRBJ2-7 | few | TRBV6-1 | NA | TGTGCCAGCAGTGAAGGCTACTACGAGCAGTACTTC | CASSEGYYEQYF
TRBJ2-3 | NA | TRBV7-2 | TRBD1 | TGTGCCAGCCGCAGGGGGCGAACTATAATTAGCACAGATACGCAGTATTTT | CASRRGRTIISTDTQYF
TRBJ2-3 | NA | TRBV12-3/TRBV12-4 | NA | TGTGCCAGCAGTACAAACACAGATACGCAGTATTTT | CASSTNTDTQYF
TRBJ1-6 | NA | TRBV3-1 | TRBD1 | TGTGCCAGCAGCGACGGACAGGGGAATTCACCCCTCCACTTT | CASSDGQGNSPLHF
TRBJ1-2 | few | TRBV10-2 | NA | TGCGCCAGCGGGGGAGGGCTCCGCACCTCTAACTATGGCTACACCTTC | CASGGGLRTSNYGYTF
TRBJ2-7 | many | TRBV11-2 | NA | TGTGCCAGCAGCTTAGAGCACGGCGAGCAGTACTTC | CASSLEHGEQYF
TRBJ2-1 | few | TRBV28 | TRBD2 | TGTGCCAGCAGTTACCCGCTAGCGGGAGTTTCCAATGAGCAGTTCTTC | CASSYPLAGVSNEQFF
TRBJ1-1 | many | TRBV6-1 | NA | TGTGCCAGCAGGGCAGGTACGTGGGGCAATGAAGCTTTCTTT | CASRAGTWGNEAFF
TRBJ1-1 | few | TRBV14 | NA | TGTGCCAGCAGTCCACTCCAGGGAGAAGCTTTCTTT | CASSPLQGEAFF
TRBJ2-7 | NA | TRBV28 | TRBD1 | TGTGCCAGCAGCCCCTATCCGGTCAGGGGGCAATACGAGCAGTACTTC | CASSPYPVRGQYEQYF
TRBJ2-3 | few | TRBV28 | NA | TGTGCCAGCAGTTTTGGCGGGGGCGCCTCGGATACGCAGTATTTT | CASSFGGGASDTQYF
TRBJ2-3 | few | TRBV18 | NA | TGTGCCAGCTCACCGACCGGGGATACGCAGTATTTT | CASSPTGDTQYF
TRBJ1-6 | many | TRBV7-8 | NA | TGTGCCAGCAGACAGCCTAATTCACCCCTCCACTTT | CASRQPNSPLHF
TRBJ2-1 | few | TRBV10-3 | TRBD2 | TGTGCCACTGGACTAGCGGACTACAATGAGCAGTTCTTC | CATGLADYNEQFF
TRBJ2-1 | NA | TRBV19 | NA | TGTGCCAGTAGTCGACAGGAGGGCTTCCATGAGCAGTTCTTC | CASSRQEGFHEQFF
TRBJ1-1 | few | TRBV28 | TRBD1 | TGTGCCAGCAGTCTACCGCAGGGGGCAAACACTGAAGCTTTCTTT | CASSLPQGANTEAFF
TRBJ2-3 | few | TRBV6-2/TRBV6-3 | TRBD2 | TGTGCCAGCAGTTACAGGGCCAGCGGGAGGCCCCGAAGCACAGATACGCAGTATTTT | CASSYRASGRPRSTDTQYF
TRBJ2-5 | many | TRBV27 | NA | TGTGCCAGCAGTTTCGATAGCCAAGAGACCCAGTACTTC | CASSFDSQETQYF
TRBJ2-5 | few | TRBV9 | NA | TGTGCCAGCAGCGTAGGACCTGAGTACCAAGAGACCCAGTACTTC | CASSVGPEYQETQYF
TRBJ1-1 | few | TRBV5-5 | NA | TGTGCCAGCAAGCGGGACCTGAACACTGAAGCTTTCTTT | CASKRDLNTEAFF
TRBJ1-5 | few | TRBV18 | NA | TGTGCCAGCTCACCAGGCCGGGATAGCAATCAGCCCCAGCATTTT | CASSPGRDSNQPQHF
TRBJ2-2 | NA | TRBV7-2 | TRBD1 | TGTGCCAGCAGCCGGGACAGGGGTAACACCGGGGAGCTGTTTTTT | CASSRDRGNTGELFF
TRBJ2-6 | many | TRBV5-1 | NA | TGTGCCAGCAGCCTCGCATCTGGGGCCAACGTCCTGACTTTC | CASSLASGANVLTF
TRBJ1-1 | NA | TRBV6-5 | TRBD1 | TGTGCCAGCAGTTACTCGAATCAGGGGGGCACTGAAGCTTTCTTT | CASSYSNQGGTEAFF